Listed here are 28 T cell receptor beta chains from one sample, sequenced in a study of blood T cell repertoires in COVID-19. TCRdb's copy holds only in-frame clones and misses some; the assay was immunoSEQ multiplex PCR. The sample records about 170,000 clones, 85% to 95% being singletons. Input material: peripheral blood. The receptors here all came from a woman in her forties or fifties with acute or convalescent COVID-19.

The CDR3 here is CASSPGSGRVHNEQFF. CDR3 nucleotides: TGTGCCAGCAGCCCAGGTAGCGGGAGAGTACACAATGAGCAGTTCTTC. This chain uses TRBV28 with TRBJ2-1; 9 bases map to TRBD2. The CDR3 consists of 16 residues. Unmatched junction bases numbered 11, after V lost 6 bases and J lost 5 bases. Germline V CDR1 and CDR2: MDHEN, SYDVKM. Looking up the rest from reference TRBV28 and TRBJ2-1 gives the full variable domain: DVKVTQSSRYLVKRTGEKVFLECVQDMDHENMFWYRQDPGLGLRLIYFSYDVKMKEKGDIPEGYSVSREKKERFSLILESASTNQTSMYLCASSPGSGRVHNEQFFGPGTRLTVL.

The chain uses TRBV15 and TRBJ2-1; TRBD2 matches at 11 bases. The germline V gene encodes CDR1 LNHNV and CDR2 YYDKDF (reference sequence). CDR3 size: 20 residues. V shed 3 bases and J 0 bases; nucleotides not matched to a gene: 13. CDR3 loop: CATSSRSGTSGTASYNEQFF. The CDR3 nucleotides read TGTGCCACCAGCAGCAGATCGGGGACTAGCGGCACCGCCTCCTACAATGAGCAGTTCTTC.

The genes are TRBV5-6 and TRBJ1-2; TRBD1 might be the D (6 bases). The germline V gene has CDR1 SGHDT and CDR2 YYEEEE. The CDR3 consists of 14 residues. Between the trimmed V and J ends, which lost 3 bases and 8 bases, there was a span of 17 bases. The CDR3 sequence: CASSSLRQVTGYTF. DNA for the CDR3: TGTGCCAGCAGCTCGCTACGACAGGTTACGGGCTACACCTTC.

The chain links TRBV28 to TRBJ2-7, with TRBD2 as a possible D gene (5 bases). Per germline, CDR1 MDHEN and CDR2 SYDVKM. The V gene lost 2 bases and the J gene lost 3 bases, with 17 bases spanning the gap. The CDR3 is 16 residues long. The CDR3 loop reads CASSLVFEGTNYEQYF. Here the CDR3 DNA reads TGTGCCAGCAGTTTAGTTTTCGAGGGAACCAACTACGAGCAGTACTTC.

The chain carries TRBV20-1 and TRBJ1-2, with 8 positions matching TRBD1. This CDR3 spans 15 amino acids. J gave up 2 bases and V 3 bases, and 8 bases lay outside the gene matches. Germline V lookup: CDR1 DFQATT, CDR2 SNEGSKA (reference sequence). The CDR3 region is CSASETGGRNYGYTF. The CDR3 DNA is TGCAGTGCTAGTGAAACAGGGGGTAGGAACTATGGCTACACCTTC.

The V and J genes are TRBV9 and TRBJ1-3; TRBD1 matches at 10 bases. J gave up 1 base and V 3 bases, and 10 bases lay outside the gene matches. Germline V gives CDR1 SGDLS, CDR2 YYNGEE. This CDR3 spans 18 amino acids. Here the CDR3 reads CASSATGTGVISGNTIYF. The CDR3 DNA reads TGTGCCAGCAGCGCAACCGGGACAGGGGTTATATCTGGAAACACCATATATTTT.

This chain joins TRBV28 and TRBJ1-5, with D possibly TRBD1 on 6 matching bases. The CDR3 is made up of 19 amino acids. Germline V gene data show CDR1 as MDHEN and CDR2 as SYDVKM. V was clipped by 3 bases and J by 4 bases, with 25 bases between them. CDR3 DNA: TGTGCCAGCAGTTTGTCTCAGGGGTGGTTGGCCACACTTAATCAGCCCCAGCATTTT. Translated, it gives CASSLSQGWLATLNQPQHF.

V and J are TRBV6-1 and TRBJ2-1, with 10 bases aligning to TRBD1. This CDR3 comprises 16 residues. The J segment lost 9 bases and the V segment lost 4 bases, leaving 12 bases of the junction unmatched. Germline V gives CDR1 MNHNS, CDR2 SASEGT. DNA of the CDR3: TGTGCCAGCAGTGCCCGGGGACAGGGGACTGGGGGTGAGCAGTTCTTC. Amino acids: CASSARGQGTGGEQFF.

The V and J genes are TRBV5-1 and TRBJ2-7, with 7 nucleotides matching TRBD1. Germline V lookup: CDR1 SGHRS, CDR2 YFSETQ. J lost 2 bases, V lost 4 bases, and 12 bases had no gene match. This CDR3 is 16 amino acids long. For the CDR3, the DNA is TGCGCCAGCAGCACTTTACCCGGGACAGTAGCCTACGAGCAGTACTTC. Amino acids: CASSTLPGTVAYEQYF. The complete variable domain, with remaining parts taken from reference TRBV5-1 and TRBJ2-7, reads KAGVTQTPRYLIKTRGQQVTLSCSPISGHRSVSWYQQTPGQGLQFLFEYFSETQRNKGNFPGRFSGRQFSNSRSEMNVSTLELGDSALYLCASSTLPGTVAYEQYFGPGTRLTVT.

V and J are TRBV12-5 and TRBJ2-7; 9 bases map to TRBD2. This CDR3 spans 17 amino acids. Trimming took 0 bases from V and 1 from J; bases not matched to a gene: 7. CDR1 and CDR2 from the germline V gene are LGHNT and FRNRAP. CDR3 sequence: CASGLVLGTSYSYEQYF. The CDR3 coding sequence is TGTGCTAGTGGTTTGGTACTGGGGACTAGCTATTCCTACGAGCAGTACTTC.

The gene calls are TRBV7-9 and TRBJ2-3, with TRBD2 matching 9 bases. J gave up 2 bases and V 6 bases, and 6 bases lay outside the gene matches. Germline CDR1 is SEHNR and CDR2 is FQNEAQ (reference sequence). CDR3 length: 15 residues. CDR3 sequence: CASREASGTTDTQYF. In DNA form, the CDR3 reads TGTGCCAGCAGGGAGGCTAGCGGGACCACAGATACGCAGTATTTT.

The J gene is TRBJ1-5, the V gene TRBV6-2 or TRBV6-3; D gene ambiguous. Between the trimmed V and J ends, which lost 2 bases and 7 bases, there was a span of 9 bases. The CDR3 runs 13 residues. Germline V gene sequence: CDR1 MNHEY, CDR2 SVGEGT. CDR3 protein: CASSYGERQPQHF. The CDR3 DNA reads TGTGCCAGCAGTTACGGGGAGAGGCAGCCCCAGCATTTT.

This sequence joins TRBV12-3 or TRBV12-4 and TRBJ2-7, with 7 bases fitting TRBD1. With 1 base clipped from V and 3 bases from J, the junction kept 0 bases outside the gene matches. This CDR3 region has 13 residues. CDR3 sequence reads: CASSLGQGYEQYF. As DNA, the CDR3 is TGTGCCAGCAGTTTAGGACAGGGCTACGAGCAGTACTTC.

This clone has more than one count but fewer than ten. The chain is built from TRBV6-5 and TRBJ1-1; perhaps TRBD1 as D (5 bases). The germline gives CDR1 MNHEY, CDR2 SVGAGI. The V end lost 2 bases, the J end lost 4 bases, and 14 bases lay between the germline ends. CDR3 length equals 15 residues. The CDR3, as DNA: TGTGCCAGCAGTTACCGTGACAGCTTGAGCACTGAAGCTTTCTTT. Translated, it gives CASSYRDSLSTEAFF.

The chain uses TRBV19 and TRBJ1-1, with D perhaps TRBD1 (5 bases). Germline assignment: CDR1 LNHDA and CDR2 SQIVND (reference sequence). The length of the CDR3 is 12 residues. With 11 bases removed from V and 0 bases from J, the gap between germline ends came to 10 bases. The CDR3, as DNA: TGTGCCTCGGAAGGGGTGAACACTGAAGCTTTCTTT. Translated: CASEGVNTEAFF.

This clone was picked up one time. The chain's CDR3 is CASSSPGGSGSLYNEQFF. CDR3 nucleotides: TGTGCCAGCAGCTCCCCCGGGGGTAGCGGGAGCCTCTACAATGAGCAGTTCTTC. The J gene is TRBJ2-1, the V gene TRBV7-9; 9 bases are a match to TRBD2. V trimming: 4 bases; J trimming: 3 bases; junction bases outside the gene matches: 13. Germline V gene lookup returns CDR1 SEHNR and CDR2 FQNEAQ (reference sequence). The CDR3 has 18 amino acids. The whole variable domain, filled in from reference TRBV7-9 and TRBJ2-1, reads DTGVSQNPRHKITKRGQNVTFRCDPISEHNRLYWYRQTLGQGPEFLTYFQNEAQLEKSRLLSDRFSAERPKGSFSTLEIQRTEQGDSAMYLCASSSPGGSGSLYNEQFFGPGTRLTVL.

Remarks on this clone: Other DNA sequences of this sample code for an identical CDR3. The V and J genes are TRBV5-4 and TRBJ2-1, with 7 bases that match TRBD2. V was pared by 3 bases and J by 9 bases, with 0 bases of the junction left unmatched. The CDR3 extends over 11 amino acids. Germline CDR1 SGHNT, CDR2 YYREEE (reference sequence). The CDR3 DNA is TGTGCCAGCAGCTCGGGAGGTGAGCAGTTCTTC. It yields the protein CASSSGGEQFF.

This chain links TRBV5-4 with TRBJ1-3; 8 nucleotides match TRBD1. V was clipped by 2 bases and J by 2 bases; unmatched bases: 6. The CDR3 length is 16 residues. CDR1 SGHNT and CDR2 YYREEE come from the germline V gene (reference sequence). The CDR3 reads CASSFQGATTGNTIYF. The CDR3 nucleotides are TGTGCCAGCAGCTTTCAGGGGGCTACGACTGGAAACACCATATATTTT.

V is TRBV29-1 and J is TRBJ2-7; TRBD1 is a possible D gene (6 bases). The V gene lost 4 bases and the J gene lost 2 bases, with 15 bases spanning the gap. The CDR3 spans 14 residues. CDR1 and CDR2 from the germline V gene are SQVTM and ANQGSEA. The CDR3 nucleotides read TGCAGCGTTGGGGTAATGGGGGCTACCTACGAGCAGTACTTC. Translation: CSVGVMGATYEQYF.

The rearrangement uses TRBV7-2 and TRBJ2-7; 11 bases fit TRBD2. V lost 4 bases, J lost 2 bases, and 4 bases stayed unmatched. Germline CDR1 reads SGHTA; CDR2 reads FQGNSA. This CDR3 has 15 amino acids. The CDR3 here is CASSSTSGGTYEQYF. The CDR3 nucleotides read TGTGCCAGCAGCTCCACTAGCGGGGGAACCTACGAGCAGTACTTC.

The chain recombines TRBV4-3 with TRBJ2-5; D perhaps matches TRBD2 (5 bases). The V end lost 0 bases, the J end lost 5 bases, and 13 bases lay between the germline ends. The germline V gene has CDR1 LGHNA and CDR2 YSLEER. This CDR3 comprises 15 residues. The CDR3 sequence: CASSQDRELQETQYF. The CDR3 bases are TGCGCCAGCAGCCAAGATCGGGAACTCCAGGAGACCCAGTACTTC.

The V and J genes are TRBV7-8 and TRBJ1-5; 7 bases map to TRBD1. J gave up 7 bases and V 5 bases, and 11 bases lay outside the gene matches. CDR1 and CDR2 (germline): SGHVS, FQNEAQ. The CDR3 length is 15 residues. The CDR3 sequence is CASSPRQGGNQPQHF. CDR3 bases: TGTGCCAGCAGCCCCAGACAGGGAGGAAACCAGCCCCAGCATTTT.

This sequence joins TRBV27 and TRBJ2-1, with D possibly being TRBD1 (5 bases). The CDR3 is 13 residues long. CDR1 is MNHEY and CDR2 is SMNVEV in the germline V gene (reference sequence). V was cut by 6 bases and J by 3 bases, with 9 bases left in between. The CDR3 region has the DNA TGTGCCAGCAGCCTTACAGGCTACAATGAGCAGTTCTTC. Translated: CASSLTGYNEQFF.

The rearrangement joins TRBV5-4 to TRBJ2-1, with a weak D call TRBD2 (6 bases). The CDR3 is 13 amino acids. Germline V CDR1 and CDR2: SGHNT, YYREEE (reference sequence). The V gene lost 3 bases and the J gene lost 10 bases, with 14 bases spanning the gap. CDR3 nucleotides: TGTGCCAGCAGCTCGATTTATGGGGGGGAGCAGTTCTTC. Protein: CASSSIYGGEQFF.

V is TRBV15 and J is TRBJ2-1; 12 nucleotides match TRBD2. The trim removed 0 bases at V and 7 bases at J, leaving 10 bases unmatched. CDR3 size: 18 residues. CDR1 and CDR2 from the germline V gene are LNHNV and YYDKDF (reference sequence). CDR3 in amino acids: CATSRDPPASGRGNEQFF. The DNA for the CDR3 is TGTGCCACCAGCAGAGATCCCCCGGCTAGCGGGAGGGGGAATGAGCAGTTCTTC. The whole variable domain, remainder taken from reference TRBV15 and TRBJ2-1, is DAMVIQNPRYQVTQFGKPVTLSCSQTLNHNVMYWYQQKSSQAPKLLFHYYDKDFNNEADTPDNFQSRRPNTSFCFLDIRSPGLGDTAMYLCATSRDPPASGRGNEQFFGPGTRLTVL.

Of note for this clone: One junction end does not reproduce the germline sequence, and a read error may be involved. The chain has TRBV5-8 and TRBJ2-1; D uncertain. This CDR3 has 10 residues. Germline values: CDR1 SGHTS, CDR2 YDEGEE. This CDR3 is CASSLVAAIF. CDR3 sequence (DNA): TGTGCCAGCAGCCTGGTAGCAGCGATCTTC.

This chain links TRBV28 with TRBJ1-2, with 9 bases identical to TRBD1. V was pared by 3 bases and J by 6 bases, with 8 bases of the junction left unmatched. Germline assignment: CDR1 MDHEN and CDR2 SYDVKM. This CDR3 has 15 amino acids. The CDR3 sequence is CASSFGTGIMNGYTF. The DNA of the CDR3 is TGTGCCAGCAGTTTCGGGACAGGGATCATGAATGGCTACACCTTC.

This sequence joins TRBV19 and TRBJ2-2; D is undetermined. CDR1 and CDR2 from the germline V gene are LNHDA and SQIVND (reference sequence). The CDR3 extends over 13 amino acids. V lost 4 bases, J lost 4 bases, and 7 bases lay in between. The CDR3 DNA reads TGTGCCAGTAGTACAGATATCACCGGGGAGCTGTTTTTT. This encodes CASSTDITGELFF.